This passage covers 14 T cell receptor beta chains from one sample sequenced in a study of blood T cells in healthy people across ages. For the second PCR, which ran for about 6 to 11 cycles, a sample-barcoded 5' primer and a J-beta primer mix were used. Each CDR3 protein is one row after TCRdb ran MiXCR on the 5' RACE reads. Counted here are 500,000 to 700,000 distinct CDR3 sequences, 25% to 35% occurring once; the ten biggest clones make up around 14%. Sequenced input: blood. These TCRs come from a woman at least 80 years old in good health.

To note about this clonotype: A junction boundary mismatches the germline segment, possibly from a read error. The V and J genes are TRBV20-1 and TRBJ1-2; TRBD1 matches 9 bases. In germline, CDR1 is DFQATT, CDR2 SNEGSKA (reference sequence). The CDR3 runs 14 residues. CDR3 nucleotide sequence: TGCGGTGCCGGGACAGGGAAAAGCAACTATGGCTACACCTTC. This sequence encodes CGAGTGKSNYGYTF.

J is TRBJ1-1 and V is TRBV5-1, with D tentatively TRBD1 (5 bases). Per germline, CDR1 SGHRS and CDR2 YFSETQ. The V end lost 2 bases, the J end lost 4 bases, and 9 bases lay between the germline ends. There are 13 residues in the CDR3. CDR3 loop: CASSFVGGTEAFF. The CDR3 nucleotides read TGCGCCAGCAGCTTTGTCGGGGGCACTGAAGCTTTCTTT. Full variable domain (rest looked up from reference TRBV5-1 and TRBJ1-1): KAGVTQTPRYLIKTRGQQVTLSCSPISGHRSVSWYQQTPGQGLQFLFEYFSETQRNKGNFPGRFSGRQFSNSRSEMNVSTLELGDSALYLCASSFVGGTEAFFGQGTRLTVV.

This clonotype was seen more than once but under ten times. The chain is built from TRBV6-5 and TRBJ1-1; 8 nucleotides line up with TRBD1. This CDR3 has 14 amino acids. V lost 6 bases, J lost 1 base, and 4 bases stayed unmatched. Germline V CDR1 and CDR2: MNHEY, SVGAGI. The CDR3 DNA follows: TGTGCCAGCAGGGTAGGACAGGGGAACACTGAAGCTTTCTTT. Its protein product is CASRVGQGNTEAFF.

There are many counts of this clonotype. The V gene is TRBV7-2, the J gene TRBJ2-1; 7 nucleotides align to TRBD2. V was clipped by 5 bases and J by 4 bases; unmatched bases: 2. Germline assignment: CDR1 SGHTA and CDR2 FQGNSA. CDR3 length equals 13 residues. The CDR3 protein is CASSSGMYNEQFF. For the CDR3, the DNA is TGTGCCAGCAGCAGCGGGATGTACAATGAGCAGTTCTTC.

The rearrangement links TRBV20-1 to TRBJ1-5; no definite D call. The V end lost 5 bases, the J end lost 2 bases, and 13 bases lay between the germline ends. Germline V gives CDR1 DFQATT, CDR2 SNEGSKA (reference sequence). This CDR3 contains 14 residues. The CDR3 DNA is TGCAGTGCTCTGGTCGGAAGGGGCAATCAGCCCCAGCATTTT. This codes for CSALVGRGNQPQHF.

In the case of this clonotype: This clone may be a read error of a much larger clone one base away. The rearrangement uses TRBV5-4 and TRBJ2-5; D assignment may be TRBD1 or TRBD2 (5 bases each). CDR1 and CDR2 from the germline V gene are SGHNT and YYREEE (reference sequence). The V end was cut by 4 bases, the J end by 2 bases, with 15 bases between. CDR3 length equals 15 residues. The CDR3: CASSKPGRRQETQYF. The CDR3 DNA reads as TGTGCCAGCAGCAAACCGGGACGGCGTCAAGAGACCCAGTACTTC.

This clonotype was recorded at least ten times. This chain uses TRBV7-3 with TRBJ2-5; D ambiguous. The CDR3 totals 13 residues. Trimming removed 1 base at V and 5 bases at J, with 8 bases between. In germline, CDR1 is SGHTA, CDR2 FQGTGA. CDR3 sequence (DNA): TGTGCCAGCAGCTTAATCATCGGGGAGACCCAGTACTTC. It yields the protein CASSLIIGETQYF.

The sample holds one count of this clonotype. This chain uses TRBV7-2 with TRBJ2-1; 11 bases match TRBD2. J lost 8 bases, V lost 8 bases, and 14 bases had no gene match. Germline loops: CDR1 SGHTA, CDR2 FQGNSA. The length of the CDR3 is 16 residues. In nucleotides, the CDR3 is TGTGCCAGCGGCCCCGGAGTAGCGGGGGGGCAGGATGAGCAGTTCTTC. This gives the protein CASGPGVAGGQDEQFF.

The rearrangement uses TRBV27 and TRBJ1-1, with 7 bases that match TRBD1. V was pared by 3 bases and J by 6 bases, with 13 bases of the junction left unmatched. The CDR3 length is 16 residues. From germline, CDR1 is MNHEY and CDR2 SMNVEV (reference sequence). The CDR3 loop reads CASSFRSTGLPAEAFF. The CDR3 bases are TGTGCCAGCAGTTTTCGGTCGACAGGGCTTCCCGCTGAAGCTTTCTTT.

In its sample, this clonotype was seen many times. The chain's CDR3 is CASSEGVLYNEQFF. CDR3 nucleotides: TGTGCCAGCAGCGAAGGGGTTCTCTACAATGAGCAGTTCTTC. This chain uses TRBV9 with TRBJ2-1; D is possibly TRBD1 (5 bases). The V end was cut by 3 bases, the J end by 3 bases, with 10 bases between. Germline loops: CDR1 SGDLS, CDR2 YYNGEE. The CDR3 totals 14 residues. The complete variable domain, with remaining parts taken from reference TRBV9 and TRBJ2-1, reads DSGVTQTPKHLITATGQRVTLRCSPRSGDLSVYWYQQSLDQGLQFLIQYYNGEERAKGNILERFSAQQFPDLHSELNLSSLELGDSALYFCASSEGVLYNEQFFGPGTRLTVL.

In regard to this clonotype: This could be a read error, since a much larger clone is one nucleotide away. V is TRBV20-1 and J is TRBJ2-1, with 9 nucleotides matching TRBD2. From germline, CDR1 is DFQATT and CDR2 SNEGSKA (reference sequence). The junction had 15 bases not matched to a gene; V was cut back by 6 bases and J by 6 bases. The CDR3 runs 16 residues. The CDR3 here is CSASTGLARGRNEQFF. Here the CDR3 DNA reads TGCAGTGCGAGCACCGGACTAGCGAGGGGACGCAATGAGCAGTTCTTC.

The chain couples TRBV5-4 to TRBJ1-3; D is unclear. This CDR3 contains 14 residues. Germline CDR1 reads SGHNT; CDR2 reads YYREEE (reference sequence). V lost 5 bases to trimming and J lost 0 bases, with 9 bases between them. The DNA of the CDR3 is TGTGCCAGCAGGTCGCTAGGCTCTGGAAACACCATATATTTT. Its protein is CASRSLGSGNTIYF.

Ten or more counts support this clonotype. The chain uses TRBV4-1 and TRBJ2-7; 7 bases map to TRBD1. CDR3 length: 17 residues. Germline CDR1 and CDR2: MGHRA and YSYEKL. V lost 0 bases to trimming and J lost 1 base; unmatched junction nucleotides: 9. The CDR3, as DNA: TGCGCCAGCAGCCAAGAGGAGAGGGGGCGAAATTCCTACGAGCAGTACTTC. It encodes CASSQEERGRNSYEQYF.

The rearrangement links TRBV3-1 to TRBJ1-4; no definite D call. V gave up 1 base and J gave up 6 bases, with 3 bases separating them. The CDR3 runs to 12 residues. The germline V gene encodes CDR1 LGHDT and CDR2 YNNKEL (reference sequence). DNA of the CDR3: TGTGCCAGCAGCCAAGCTGATGAAAAACTGTTTTTT. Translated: CASSQADEKLFF.